These T cell receptor beta chains were read from a single sample in a study of T cell responses to AZD1222 COVID-19 vaccine. Produced via immunoSEQ multiplex PCR; TCRdb's table is partial and in-frame only. The sample contains roughly 85,000 clones, roughly nine tenths of which appear only once. Sequences were derived from peripheral blood, sampled 28 days after the second AZD1222 dose. These receptors were taken from an adult who received the AZD1222 COVID-19 vaccine. CDR3s include the opening cysteine and the closing phenylalanine or tryptophan. The order of the fields is J gene, V gene, D gene, clone size, CDR3 protein, CDR3 DNA. D genes are given only for firm matches. Only part of the rows carry a size: once, few, many, or a class if the clone is expanded.

TRBJ2-7 TRBV5-6 NA NA CASSLTLGNDEQYF TGTGCCAGCAGCTTAACCCTGGGGAACGACGAGCAGTACTTC
TRBJ1-6 TRBV2 NA NA CASSTRFNSPLHF TGTGCCAGCAGTACACGGTTTAATTCACCCCTCCACTTT
TRBJ2-5 TRBV19 TRBD2 NA CASSMTSGALEETQYF TGTGCCAGTAGTATGACTAGCGGGGCTTTGGAAGAGACCCAGTACTTC
TRBJ2-2 TRBV7-2 TRBD2 NA CASSHSGRETRENTGELFF TGTGCCAGCAGCCATAGCGGGCGGGAAACCCGGGAAAACACCGGGGAGCTGTTTTTT
TRBJ1-2 TRBV7-9 TRBD1 NA CASSFKGASVGYTF TGTGCCAGCAGCTTTAAGGGGGCAAGTGTTGGCTACACCTTC
TRBJ1-5 TRBV12-3/TRBV12-4 TRBD1 once CASSADRVAAQHF TGTGCCAGCAGCGCAGACAGGGTTGCGGCCCAGCATTTT
TRBJ1-4 TRBV6-1 NA once CASSEEYWGEKLFF TGTGCCAGCAGTGAAGAGTATTGGGGGGAAAAACTGTTTTTT
TRBJ2-3 TRBV19 NA NA CASSIGSGDTQYF TGTGCCAGTAGTATAGGGAGTGGGGATACGCAGTATTTT
TRBJ1-3 TRBV27 TRBD1 NA CASSPRGQSGNTIYF TGTGCCAGCAGTCCCAGGGGGCAGTCTGGAAACACCATATATTTT
TRBJ1-2 TRBV6-2/TRBV6-3 NA NA CASSSWGAVRGYTF TGTGCCAGCAGTTCATGGGGCGCGGTGCGGGGCTACACCTTC
TRBJ2-2 TRBV7-3 TRBD2 NA CASSFNSGSVNTGELFF TGTGCCAGCAGCTTCAATAGCGGGAGCGTCAACACCGGGGAGCTGTTTTTT
TRBJ1-2 TRBV19 TRBD1 NA CASSILWDRDGYTF TGTGCCAGTAGTATTTTGTGGGACAGGGATGGCTACACCTTC
TRBJ1-3 TRBV9 NA NA CASTASHSGNTIYF TGTGCCAGCACCGCTTCCCACTCTGGAAACACCATATATTTT
TRBJ2-3 TRBV18 NA NA CASSPGTRTDTQYF TGTGCCAGCTCACCTGGCACCCGCACAGATACGCAGTATTTT
TRBJ1-1 TRBV19 NA NA CASSILPGETTNTEAFF TGTGCCAGTAGTATCCTCCCAGGGGAAACAACGAACACTGAAGCTTTCTTT
TRBJ1-3 TRBV20-1 TRBD1 NA CSASRDRVSGNTIYF TGCAGTGCTAGTCGGGACAGGGTGTCCGGAAACACCATATATTTT
TRBJ1-5 TRBV10-3 TRBD1 NA CAIRAGQNSNQPQHF TGTGCCATCAGGGCGGGACAGAATAGCAATCAGCCCCAGCATTTT
TRBJ1-1 TRBV12-3/TRBV12-4 NA NA CASLSTGNTEAFF TGTGCCAGCCTATCGACAGGGAACACTGAAGCTTTCTTT
TRBJ1-1 TRBV12-3/TRBV12-4 NA NA CASSIGETEAFF TGTGCCAGCAGTATCGGGGAAACTGAAGCTTTCTTT
TRBJ2-3 TRBV5-1 NA NA CASSPGLNGGTDTQYF TGCGCCAGCAGCCCGGGACTCAACGGGGGCACAGATACGCAGTATTTT
TRBJ1-5 TRBV2 NA NA CASSVSQGPYQPQHF TGTGCCAGCAGTGTTAGCCAGGGGCCATATCAGCCCCAGCATTTT
TRBJ1-5 TRBV12-2 NA once CASVRTGFDQPQHF TGTGCAAGTGTCAGGACAGGTTTCGATCAGCCCCAGCATTTT
TRBJ2-1 TRBV19 NA few CASTQQAGSYNEQFF TGTGCCAGTACCCAGCAGGCTGGGTCCTACAATGAGCAGTTCTTC
TRBJ1-3 TRBV5-8 NA NA CASGLTGFGNTIYF TGTGCCAGCGGATTAACAGGGTTCGGAAACACCATATATTTT
TRBJ2-1 TRBV6-2/TRBV6-3 TRBD2 NA CASSPLAGGRNEQFF TGTGCCAGCAGTCCACTAGCGGGAGGGCGAAATGAGCAGTTCTTC
TRBJ2-1 TRBV3-1/TRBV3-2 TRBD2 NA CASSSRTSGNYEQFF TGTGCCAGCAGCTCCCGGACTAGCGGGAACTATGAGCAGTTCTTC
TRBJ1-2 TRBV6-4 NA NA CASSDQGNYGYTF TGTGCCAGCAGTGATCAGGGGAACTATGGCTACACCTTC
TRBJ1-1 TRBV4-3 NA NA CASSQEAVAVNTEAFF TGCGCCAGCAGCCAAGAGGCAGTAGCGGTGAATACTGAAGCTTTCTTT
TRBJ2-2 TRBV11-3 NA NA CASSFSTSGIGELFF TGTGCCAGCAGCTTCTCGACTAGTGGGATCGGGGAGCTGTTTTTT
TRBJ1-1 TRBV11-2 TRBD1 NA CASSIRPDRANTEAFF TGTGCCAGCAGCATCAGGCCTGACAGGGCAAACACTGAAGCTTTCTTT
TRBJ1-2 TRBV6-5 NA NA CASYSRTRNYGYTF TGTGCCAGCTACTCAAGGACAAGGAACTATGGCTACACCTTC
TRBJ2-3 TRBV27 NA few CASSTRRRTDTQYF TGTGCCAGCAGCACGCGAAGGCGCACAGATACGCAGTATTTT
TRBJ1-5 TRBV2 NA NA CASSEASRRHQPQHF TGTGCCAGCAGTGAAGCTTCCAGGAGACATCAGCCCCAGCATTTT
TRBJ1-1 TRBV10-1 NA NA CASSEKGSENTEAFF TGCGCCAGCAGTGAGAAGGGCAGCGAGAACACTGAAGCTTTCTTT
TRBJ2-2 TRBV12-3/TRBV12-4 NA NA CASSSGELFF TGTGCCAGCAGCAGCGGGGAGCTGTTTTTT
TRBJ2-3 TRBV3-1/TRBV3-2 NA NA CASSPLASTDTQYF TGTGCCAGCAGCCCTCTAGCGAGCACAGATACGCAGTATTTT
TRBJ1-2 TRBV4-1 TRBD1 NA CASSQAGTDPYYGYTF TGCGCCAGCAGCCAAGCGGGGACAGATCCCTACTATGGCTACACCTTC
TRBJ1-1 TRBV30 NA NA CAWSPTGGFDTEAFF TGTGCCTGGAGTCCGACGGGTGGGTTTGACACTGAAGCTTTCTTT
TRBJ1-1 TRBV6-5 NA NA CASRDQANTEAFF TGTGCCAGCAGGGACCAGGCGAACACTGAAGCTTTCTTT
TRBJ2-6 TRBV24-1 NA NA CATSDYRAGANVLTF TGTGCCACCAGTGATTACAGGGCTGGGGCCAACGTCCTGACTTTC
TRBJ2-1 TRBV24-1 NA NA CATSDQHNEQFF TGTGCCACCAGTGACCAACACAATGAGCAGTTCTTC
TRBJ2-5 TRBV6-5 NA NA CASSRPEKETQYF TGTGCCAGCAGTCGACCCGAAAAAGAGACCCAGTACTTC
TRBJ2-5 TRBV4-2 TRBD2 NA CASSQGAGTSLETQYF TGTGCCAGCAGCCAGGGTGCCGGGACTAGCCTAGAGACCCAGTACTTC
TRBJ1-2 TRBV7-2 NA once CASSPTGNYGYTF TGTGCCAGCAGCCCTACAGGGAACTATGGCTACACCTTC
TRBJ1-2 TRBV29-1 NA NA CSASTALYGYTF TGCAGCGCCTCCACGGCCCTCTATGGCTACACCTTC
TRBJ1-1 TRBV6-1 NA medium-sized CASSEVVSGPEAFF TGTGCCAGCAGTGAGGTGGTGTCAGGGCCTGAAGCTTTCTTT
TRBJ2-5 TRBV12-3/TRBV12-4 NA NA CASSLTSQETQYF TGTGCCAGCAGTTTAACCTCCCAAGAGACCCAGTACTTC
TRBJ2-1 TRBV13 TRBD2 few CASRASGRRHEQFF TGTGCCAGCAGAGCTAGCGGGAGGAGACATGAGCAGTTCTTC
TRBJ1-4 TRBV9 NA NA CASSVAGVNEKLFF TGTGCCAGCAGCGTAGCCGGGGTTAATGAAAAACTGTTTTTT
TRBJ2-2 TRBV7-3 NA NA CASSLRVGLALNTGELFF TGTGCCAGCAGCTTAAGGGTGGGGCTAGCTTTGAACACCGGGGAGCTGTTTTTT
TRBJ2-7 TRBV7-2 TRBD1 few CASSLPTGQRYEQYF TGTGCCAGCAGCTTGCCGACGGGACAGCGCTACGAGCAGTACTTC
TRBJ2-1 TRBV28 NA NA CASSPYKDEQFF TGTGCCAGCAGTCCCTACAAAGATGAGCAGTTCTTC
TRBJ1-3 TRBV11-3 NA NA CASSLRRGGNTIYF TGTGCCAGCAGCCTCCGGAGAGGTGGAAACACCATATATTTT
TRBJ2-1 TRBV30 NA NA CAWRSVHHNEQFF TGTGCCTGGAGGTCCGTTCATCACAATGAGCAGTTCTTC
TRBJ2-7 TRBV21-1 NA NA CASSKGQGGSLYEQYF TGTGCCAGCAGCAAAGGGCAGGGAGGAAGTTTATACGAGCAGTACTTC